These 30 T cell receptor beta chains came from one sample sequenced in a study of blood T cell repertoires in COVID-19. Here immunoSEQ multiplex PCR was the method, and the copy in TCRdb shows in-frame clones only, minus some. The table shows a few hundred thousand clones, with more than 85% occurring only once. Sequencing input: PBMCs or T cells enriched from blood (not recorded which). The origin of the receptors is a woman in her forties or fifties who had recovered from COVID-19.

J is TRBJ1-2 and V is TRBV18, with a possible D match to TRBD1 (6 bases). Trimming cost V 3 bases and J 3 bases, with 26 bases left between them. The CDR3 totals 19 residues. Germline V gene data show CDR1 as KGHSH and CDR2 as LQKENI. The CDR3 nucleotides are TGTGCCAGCTCACCCCCCTTTTACAGGGCGGATCTGGGTGACTATGGCTACACCTTC. Its protein product is CASSPPFYRADLGDYGYTF. Complete variable domain (other parts from reference TRBV18 and TRBJ1-2): NAGVMQNPRHLVRRRGQEARLRCSPMKGHSHVYWYRQLPEEGLKFMVYLQKENIIDESGMPKERFSAEFPKEGPSILRIQQVVRGDSAAYFCASSPPFYRADLGDYGYTFGSGTRLTVV.

The chain is built from TRBV5-1 and TRBJ1-6, with 9 positions matching TRBD1. Germline CDR1 SGHRS, CDR2 YFSETQ. The CDR3 contains 16 residues. Trimming took 4 bases from V and 7 from J; bases not matched to a gene: 9. CDR3 protein: CASSRGQGAENSPLHF. The CDR3 nucleotides are TGCGCCAGCAGCCGGGGACAGGGAGCAGAAAATTCACCCCTCCACTTT.

This chain's CDR3 is CSVVQGASTDTQYF. The CDR3 DNA is TGCAGCGTTGTACAGGGGGCTAGCACAGATACGCAGTATTTT. The chain links TRBV29-1 to TRBJ2-3; 9 bases map to TRBD1. V trimming: 4 bases; J trimming: 0 bases; junction bases outside the gene matches: 2. The germline gives CDR1 SQVTM, CDR2 ANQGSEA. The CDR3 has 14 residues.

This clone showed up just once. The rearrangement uses TRBV7-2 and TRBJ1-2; possible D gene TRBD1, 5 bases. Trimming took 2 bases from V and 8 from J, leaving 18 bases between them. The CDR3 sequence is 15 residues long. Germline V CDR1 and CDR2: SGHTA, FQGNSA. CDR3 DNA: TGTGCCAGCAGCTTACAGGAGCTAGGGGCCTTCGGCTACACCTTC. Translation gives CASSLQELGAFGYTF. Variable domain in full (rest from reference TRBV7-2 and TRBJ1-2): GAGVSQSPSNKVTEKGKDVELRCDPISGHTALYWYRQSLGQGLEFLIYFQGNSAPDKSGLPSDRFSAERTGGSVSTLTIQRTQQEDSAVYLCASSLQELGAFGYTFGSGTRLTVV.

The table lists this clone with a few counts. This chain uses TRBV18 with TRBJ1-2, with D maybe TRBD1 (6 bases). CDR3 length equals 14 residues. In germline, CDR1 is KGHSH, CDR2 LQKENI. Trimming removed 5 bases at V and 5 bases at J, with 15 bases between. The CDR3, as DNA: TGTGCCAGCTCAGCCGAGTACAGGGATTATGGCTACACCTTC. It specifies CASSAEYRDYGYTF.

The chain links TRBV18 to TRBJ1-2; D not certain. Trimming removed 5 bases at V and 4 bases at J, with 23 bases between. The CDR3 is 17 residues long. In germline, CDR1 is KGHSH, CDR2 LQKENI. This chain's CDR3 is CASSEGLGFFSSYGYTF. CDR3 nucleotide sequence: TGTGCCAGCTCAGAGGGTCTCGGGTTCTTCTCCAGCTATGGCTACACCTTC.

The chain recombines TRBV7-9 with TRBJ2-1; 7 bases fit TRBD2. This CDR3 comprises 15 residues. V gave up 5 bases and J gave up 4 bases; unmatched junction bases: 8. The germline V gene has CDR1 SEHNR and CDR2 FQNEAQ (reference sequence). This chain's CDR3 is CASSLASGEYNEQFF. The CDR3 nucleotides are TGTGCCAGCAGCCTCGCTAGCGGAGAGTACAATGAGCAGTTCTTC.

The chain employs TRBV4-1 and TRBJ1-5; D uncertain. The CDR3 is 15 residues long. Germline-derived CDR1 and CDR2 are MGHRA and YSYEKL. Trimming stripped 2 bases from V and 4 bases from J, with 12 bases between. The CDR3 sequence is CASSQLDGANQPQHF. The DNA of the CDR3 is TGCGCCAGCAGCCAACTCGACGGAGCTAATCAGCCCCAGCATTTT.

The CDR3, as DNA: TGTGCCAGCAGCTTGGCGGGAGCGGCAGATACGCAGTATTTT. Amino acids: CASSLAGAADTQYF. This chain connects TRBV5-5 to TRBJ2-3; a weak D match, TRBD2 (6 bases). Trimming cost V 0 bases and J 4 bases, with 9 bases left between them. This CDR3 is 14 amino acids long. Germline V gene sequence: CDR1 SGHKS, CDR2 YYEKEE (reference sequence). The full variable domain, its missing parts supplied by reference TRBV5-5 and TRBJ2-3, is DAGVTQSPTHLIKTRGQQVTLRCSPISGHKSVSWYQQVLGQGPQFIFQYYEKEERGRGNFPDRFSARQFPNYSSELNVNALLLGDSALYLCASSLAGAADTQYFGPGTRLTVL.

This rearrangement joins TRBV2 to TRBJ1-4; D gene ambiguous. The CDR3 covers 13 residues. V was cut by 8 bases and J by 4 bases, with 11 bases left in between. Per the germline V gene, CDR1 is SNHLY and CDR2 is FYNNEI. The CDR3, as DNA: TGTGCCAGCGTAAGAGCCGATAATGAAAAACTGTTTTTT. This translates into CASVRADNEKLFF.

The chain links TRBV4-1 to TRBJ1-5, with 10 bases that match TRBD1. With V trimmed by 6 bases and J by 7 bases, 6 bases remained unmatched. The germline V gene encodes CDR1 MGHRA and CDR2 YSYEKL. The CDR3 extends over 14 amino acids. CDR3 sequence: CASSHGQGGQPQHF. In nucleotides, the CDR3 is TGCGCCAGCAGTCACGGACAGGGGGGACAGCCCCAGCATTTT.

V is TRBV7-2 and J is TRBJ2-2; D might be TRBD1 (5 bases). V lost 1 base, J lost 0 bases, and 15 bases lay in between. The CDR3 loop spans 18 amino acids. Germline assignment: CDR1 SGHTA and CDR2 FQGNSA. The CDR3 DNA reads TGTGCCAGCAGCTTAGAAGTTGCTGCGACAGCGAACACCGGGGAGCTGTTTTTT. Amino acids: CASSLEVAATANTGELFF.

The gene calls are TRBV6-1 and TRBJ2-6; TRBD1 aligns across 8 bases. V lost 3 bases and J lost 0; bases outside the gene matches: 4. Germline-derived CDR1 and CDR2 are MNHNS and SASEGT. The CDR3 is made up of 17 amino acids. The CDR3: CASSETGQVSGANVLTF. CDR3 bases: TGTGCCAGCAGTGAGACGGGACAGGTCTCTGGGGCCAACGTCCTGACTTTC.

The chain recombines TRBV29-1 with TRBJ1-2, with D possibly being TRBD1 (5 bases). V lost 5 bases, J lost 4 bases, and 11 bases lay in between. The CDR3 has 12 amino acids. CDR1 and CDR2 from the germline V gene are SQVTM and ANQGSEA. CDR3 loop: CSVRGQPYGYTF. The CDR3 bases are TGCAGCGTTCGTGGACAACCCTATGGCTACACCTTC.

The V gene is TRBV19, the J gene TRBJ1-6; D is perhaps TRBD1 (5 bases). The CDR3 is 17 residues long. From germline, CDR1 is LNHDA and CDR2 SQIVND (reference sequence). Trimming left V 4 bases short and J 10 bases short, with 23 bases between. CDR3 loop: CASSTTWGRVESSPLHF. The CDR3 DNA sequence: TGTGCCAGTAGTACCACCTGGGGCAGGGTAGAATCCTCACCCCTCCACTTT.

This clone showed up just once. The chain recombines TRBV6-2 or TRBV6-3 with TRBJ2-2; 8 bases fit TRBD2. The CDR3 loop spans 16 amino acids. V lost 2 bases, J lost 7 bases, and 9 bases stayed unmatched. Per germline, CDR1 MNHEY and CDR2 SVGEGT. The CDR3 bases are TGTGCCAGCAGTTACGAGGTCGGGAGGGCCGTCGGGGAGCTGTTTTTT. Its translation: CASSYEVGRAVGELFF.

The chain combines TRBV7-8 with TRBJ1-3, with 8 nucleotides matching TRBD1. V lost 1 base, J lost 2 bases, and 4 bases stayed unmatched. CDR3 length: 16 amino acids. Germline V CDR1 and CDR2: SGHVS, FQNEAQ. The CDR3: CASSLVNRGTGNTIYF. CDR3 nucleotide sequence: TGTGCCAGCAGCTTAGTGAACAGGGGGACTGGAAACACCATATATTTT.

V gene TRBV6-4 combines with J gene TRBJ1-1; D remains ambiguous. V lost 7 bases, J lost 2 bases, and 17 bases lay in between. There are 15 residues in the CDR3. The germline V gene encodes CDR1 MRHNA and CDR2 SNTAGT. The CDR3 is CASIPNQALNTEAFF. The CDR3 DNA sequence: TGTGCCAGCATCCCCAACCAGGCGTTAAACACTGAAGCTTTCTTT.

The chain recombines TRBV19 with TRBJ2-5; 9 nucleotides agree with TRBD2. Germline V gene sequence: CDR1 LNHDA, CDR2 SQIVND (reference sequence). The CDR3 is 19 amino acids. V was pared by 4 bases and J by 3 bases, with 18 bases of the junction left unmatched. For the CDR3, the DNA is TGTGCCAGTAGTACTCTACGGGGTAGCGGGAGTCAGTTGGAAGAGACCCAGTACTTC. Translating it yields CASSTLRGSGSQLEETQYF. Combining the CDR3 with reference TRBV19 and TRBJ2-5 gives the whole variable domain DGGITQSPKYLFRKEGQNVTLSCEQNLNHDAMYWYRQDPGQGLRLIYYSQIVNDFQKGDIAEGYSVSREKKESFPLTVTSAQKNPTAFYLCASSTLRGSGSQLEETQYFGPGTRLLVL.

The V call is TRBV6-4, the J call TRBJ2-1; TRBD2 matches at 7 bases. The CDR3 loop spans 14 amino acids. The germline gives CDR1 MRHNA, CDR2 SNTAGT. The V gene end was trimmed by 0 bases and the J gene end by 6 bases; junction bases not matched to a gene: 2. Written as DNA, the CDR3 is TGTGCCAGCAGTGACTCGGCTAGCGGCAATGAGCAGTTCTTC. It is translated as CASSDSASGNEQFF.

In this sample, this clone turned up once. The chain is built from TRBV3-1 (or the pseudogene TRBV3-2) and TRBJ2-2; TRBD2 is a possible D gene (6 bases). CDR1 and CDR2 from the germline V gene are LGHDT and YNNKEL (reference sequence). The V end was cut by 3 bases, the J end by 6 bases, with 14 bases between. This CDR3 spans 15 amino acids. CDR3 coding DNA: TGTGCCAGCAGCCATAAGCCTTCGGGAGCCGGGGAGCTGTTTTTT. The encoded protein is CASSHKPSGAGELFF.

The gene calls are TRBV10-3 and TRBJ1-3; no clear D gene. This CDR3 is 11 amino acids long. The V end lost 10 bases, the J end lost 4 bases, and 8 bases lay between the germline ends. Per germline, CDR1 ENHRY and CDR2 SYGVKD. CDR3 amino acids: CATLVGNTIYF. In DNA, the CDR3 is TGTGCCACCCTCGTCGGAAACACCATATATTTT.

The chain recombines TRBV10-3 with TRBJ1-2; D uncertain. V gave up 2 bases and J gave up 4 bases, with 8 bases separating them. The CDR3 is 13 amino acids. CDR1 and CDR2 (germline): ENHRY, SYGVKD. The CDR3 DNA reads as TGTGCCATCAGTGAGGGCACAGCCTATGGCTACACCTTC. It encodes CAISEGTAYGYTF.

The V and J genes are TRBV5-1 and TRBJ2-7; 12 bases fit TRBD1. CDR3 length equals 15 residues. With 0 bases clipped from V and 8 bases from J, the junction kept 6 bases outside the gene matches. Germline lookup yields CDR1 SGHRS and CDR2 YFSETQ. The CDR3 region is CASSLAGTGGDQQYF. As DNA, the CDR3 is TGCGCCAGCAGCTTGGCCGGGACAGGGGGCGACCAGCAGTACTTC.

This clone appeared a single time. The V call is TRBV19, the J call TRBJ2-2, with TRBD1 matching 11 bases. The CDR3 has 12 amino acids. Looked up from germline, CDR1 is LNHDA and CDR2 is SQIVND (reference sequence). Germline trimming cut 11 bases from V and 6 bases from J; bases unmatched to any gene: 2. The CDR3 sequence is CAGQGAAGELFF. The CDR3 region has the DNA TGTGCCGGACAGGGGGCAGCCGGGGAGCTGTTTTTT.

This clone showed up just once. The CDR3 protein is CASSTGMNTEAFF. CDR3 bases: TGTGCCAGTAGTACAGGGATGAACACTGAAGCTTTCTTT. The chain joins TRBV19 to TRBJ1-1, with a possible D match to TRBD1 (5 bases). Deletions cut 4 bases from V and 0 bases from J, with 6 bases between. Germline-derived CDR1 and CDR2 are LNHDA and SQIVND (reference sequence). This CDR3 contains 13 residues.

The chain couples TRBV18 to TRBJ2-3; tentative D call: TRBD2 (5 bases). With 3 bases removed from V and 0 bases from J, the gap between germline ends came to 10 bases. Germline V lookup: CDR1 KGHSH, CDR2 LQKENI. The CDR3 loop spans 15 amino acids. The CDR3 DNA is TGTGCCAGCTCACCTGGAGCGGATAGCACAGATACGCAGTATTTT. Its translation: CASSPGADSTDTQYF.

This clone was detected only once. The gene calls are TRBV7-9 and TRBJ1-2; TRBD1 matches 8 bases. V shed 5 bases and J 7 bases; nucleotides not matched to a gene: 15. This CDR3 is built from 16 residues. Germline CDR1 reads SEHNR; CDR2 reads FQNEAQ (reference sequence). CDR3 nucleotides: TGTGCCAGCAGCCTTAGGTTGGTACAGGGGGAGGCTGGCTACACCTTC. Its translation: CASSLRLVQGEAGYTF.

The gene calls are TRBV28 and TRBJ1-2; no definite D call. The germline V gene encodes CDR1 MDHEN and CDR2 SYDVKM. There are 13 residues in the CDR3. Trimming pared 2 bases from V and 0 bases from J, leaving 4 bases between. The CDR3 protein is CASSLGANYGYTF. DNA of the CDR3: TGTGCCAGCAGTTTAGGAGCTAACTATGGCTACACCTTC.

This sequence joins TRBV19 and TRBJ1-5; tentative D call: TRBD1 (5 bases). Trimming took off 6 bases at V and 5 bases at J, with 17 bases between the two ends. The CDR3 sequence is 15 residues long. Germline loops: CDR1 LNHDA, CDR2 SQIVND (reference sequence). This CDR3 is CASSPTGLLHQPQHF. The DNA of the CDR3 is TGTGCCAGTAGCCCCACAGGTTTACTACATCAGCCCCAGCATTTT.